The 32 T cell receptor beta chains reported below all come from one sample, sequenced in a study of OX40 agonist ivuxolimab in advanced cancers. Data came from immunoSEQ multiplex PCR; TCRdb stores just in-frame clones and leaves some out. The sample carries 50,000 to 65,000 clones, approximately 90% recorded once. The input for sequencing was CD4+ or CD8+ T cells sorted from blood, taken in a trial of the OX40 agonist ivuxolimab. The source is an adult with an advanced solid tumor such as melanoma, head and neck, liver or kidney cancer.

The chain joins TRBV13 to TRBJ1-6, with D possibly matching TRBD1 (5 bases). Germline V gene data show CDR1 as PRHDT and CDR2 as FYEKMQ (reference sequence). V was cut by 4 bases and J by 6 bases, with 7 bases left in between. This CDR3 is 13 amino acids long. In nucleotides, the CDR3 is TGTGCCAGCAGCTCGGGGGGTAATTCACCCCTCCACTTT. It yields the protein CASSSGGNSPLHF.

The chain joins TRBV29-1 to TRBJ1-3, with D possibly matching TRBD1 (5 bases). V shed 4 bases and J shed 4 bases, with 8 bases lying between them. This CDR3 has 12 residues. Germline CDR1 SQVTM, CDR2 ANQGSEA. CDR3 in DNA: TGCAGCGTTGTCAGGGACGGAAACACCATATATTTT. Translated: CSVVRDGNTIYF.

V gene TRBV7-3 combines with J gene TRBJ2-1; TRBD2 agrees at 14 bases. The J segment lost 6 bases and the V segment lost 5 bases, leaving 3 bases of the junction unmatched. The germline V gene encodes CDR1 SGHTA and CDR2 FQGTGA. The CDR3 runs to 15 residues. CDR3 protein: CASSEGTSGGNEQFF. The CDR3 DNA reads TGTGCCAGCAGCGAAGGGACTAGCGGGGGCAATGAGCAGTTCTTC.

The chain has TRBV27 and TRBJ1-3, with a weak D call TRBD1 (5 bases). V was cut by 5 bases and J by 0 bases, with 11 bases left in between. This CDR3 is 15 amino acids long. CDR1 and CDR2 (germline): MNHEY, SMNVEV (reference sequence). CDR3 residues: CASSGIGGSGNTIYF. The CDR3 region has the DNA TGTGCCAGCAGTGGGATCGGGGGCTCTGGAAACACCATATATTTT.

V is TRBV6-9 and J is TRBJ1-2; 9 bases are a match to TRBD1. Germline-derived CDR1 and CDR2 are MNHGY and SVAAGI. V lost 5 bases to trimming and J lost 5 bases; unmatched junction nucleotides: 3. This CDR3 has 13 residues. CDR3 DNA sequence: TGTGCCAGCAGTCCCGGGACAGGGTATGGCTACACCTTC. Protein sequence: CASSPGTGYGYTF.

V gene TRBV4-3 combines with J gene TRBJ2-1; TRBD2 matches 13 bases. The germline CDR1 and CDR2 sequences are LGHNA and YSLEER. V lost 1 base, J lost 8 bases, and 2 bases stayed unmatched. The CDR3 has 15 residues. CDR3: CASSQGTSGSDEQFF. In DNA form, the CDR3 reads TGCGCCAGCAGCCAAGGGACTAGCGGGAGCGATGAGCAGTTCTTC.

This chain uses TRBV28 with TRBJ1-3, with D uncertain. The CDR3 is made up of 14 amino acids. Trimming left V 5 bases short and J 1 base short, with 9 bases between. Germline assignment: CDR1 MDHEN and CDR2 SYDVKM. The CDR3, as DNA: TGTGCCAGCAGTCCGCAGGAATCTGGAAACACCATATATTTT. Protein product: CASSPQESGNTIYF.

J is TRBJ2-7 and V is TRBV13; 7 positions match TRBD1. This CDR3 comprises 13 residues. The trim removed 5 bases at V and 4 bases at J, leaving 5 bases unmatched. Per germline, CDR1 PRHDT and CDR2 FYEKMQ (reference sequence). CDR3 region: CASSLPGQYEQYF. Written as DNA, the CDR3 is TGTGCCAGCAGCCTTCCGGGACAGTACGAGCAGTACTTC.

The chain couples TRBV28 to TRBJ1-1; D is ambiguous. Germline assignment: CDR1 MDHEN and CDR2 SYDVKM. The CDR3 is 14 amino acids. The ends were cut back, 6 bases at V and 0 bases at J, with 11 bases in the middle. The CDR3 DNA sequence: TGTGCCAGCAGCCGTTGGACCATGAACACTGAAGCTTTCTTT. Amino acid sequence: CASSRWTMNTEAFF.

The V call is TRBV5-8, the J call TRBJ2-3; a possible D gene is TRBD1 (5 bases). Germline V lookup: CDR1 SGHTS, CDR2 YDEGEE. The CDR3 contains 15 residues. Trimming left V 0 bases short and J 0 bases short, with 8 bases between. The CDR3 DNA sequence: TGTGCCAGCAGCTTGGGAAGGGGAAGCACAGATACGCAGTATTTT. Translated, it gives CASSLGRGSTDTQYF.

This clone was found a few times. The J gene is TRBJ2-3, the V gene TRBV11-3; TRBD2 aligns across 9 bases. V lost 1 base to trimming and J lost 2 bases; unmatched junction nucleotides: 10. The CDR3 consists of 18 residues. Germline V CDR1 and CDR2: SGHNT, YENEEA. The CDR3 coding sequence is TGTGCCAGCAGCTTAGTGTCCCGGGGCGGGGGGGACACAGATACGCAGTATTTT. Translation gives CASSLVSRGGGDTDTQYF.

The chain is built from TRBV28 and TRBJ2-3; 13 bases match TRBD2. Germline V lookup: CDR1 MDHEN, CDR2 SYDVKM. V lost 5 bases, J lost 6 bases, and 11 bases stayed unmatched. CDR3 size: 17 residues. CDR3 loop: CASSPRLAGGPWDTQYF. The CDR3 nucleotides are TGTGCCAGCAGTCCCAGACTAGCGGGAGGCCCCTGGGATACGCAGTATTTT.

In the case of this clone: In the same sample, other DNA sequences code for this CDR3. This CDR3 is CASSLGTSNEQFF. CDR3 coding DNA: TGTGCCAGCAGCTTAGGGACGTCCAATGAGCAGTTCTTC. The J gene is TRBJ2-1, the V gene TRBV5-6; the D call may be TRBD1 or TRBD2 (5 bases each). V was pared by 2 bases and J by 6 bases, with 9 bases between. The CDR3 totals 13 residues. Germline loops: CDR1 SGHDT, CDR2 YYEEEE. The full variable domain, completed using reference TRBV5-6 and TRBJ2-1, is DAGVTQSPTHLIKTRGQQVTLRCSPKSGHDTVSWYQQALGQGPQFIFQYYEEEERQRGNFPDRFSGHQFPNYSSELNVNALLLGDSALYLCASSLGTSNEQFFGPGTRLTVL.

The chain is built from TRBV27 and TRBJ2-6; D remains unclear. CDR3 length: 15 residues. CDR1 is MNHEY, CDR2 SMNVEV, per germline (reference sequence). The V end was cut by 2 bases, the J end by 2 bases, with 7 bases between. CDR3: CASSLIWAGANVLTF. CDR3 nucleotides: TGTGCCAGCAGTTTAATCTGGGCTGGGGCCAACGTCCTGACTTTC.

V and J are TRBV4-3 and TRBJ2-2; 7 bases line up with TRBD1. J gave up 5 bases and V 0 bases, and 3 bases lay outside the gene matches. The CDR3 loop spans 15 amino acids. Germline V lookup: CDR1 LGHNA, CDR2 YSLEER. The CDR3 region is CASSQEETGTGELFF. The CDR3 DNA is TGCGCCAGCAGCCAAGAAGAGACAGGGACCGGGGAGCTGTTTTTT.

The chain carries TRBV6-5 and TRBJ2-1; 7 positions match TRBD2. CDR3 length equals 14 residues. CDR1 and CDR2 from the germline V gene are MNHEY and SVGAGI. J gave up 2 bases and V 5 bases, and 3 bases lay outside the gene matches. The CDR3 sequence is CASSRGRTYNEQFF. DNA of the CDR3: TGTGCCAGCAGTCGCGGGAGAACCTACAATGAGCAGTTCTTC.

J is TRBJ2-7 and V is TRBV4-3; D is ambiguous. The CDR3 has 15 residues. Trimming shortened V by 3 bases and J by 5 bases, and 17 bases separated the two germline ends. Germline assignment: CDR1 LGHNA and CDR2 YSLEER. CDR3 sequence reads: CASSHDIEGGDEQYF. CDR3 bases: TGCGCCAGCAGCCACGATATCGAAGGTGGCGACGAGCAGTACTTC.

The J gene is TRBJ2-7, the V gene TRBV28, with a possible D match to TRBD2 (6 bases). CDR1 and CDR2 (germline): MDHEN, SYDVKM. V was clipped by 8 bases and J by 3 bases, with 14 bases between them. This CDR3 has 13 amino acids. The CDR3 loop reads CASAHGSGYEQYF. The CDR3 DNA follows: TGTGCCAGCGCTCACGGGAGTGGCTACGAGCAGTACTTC.

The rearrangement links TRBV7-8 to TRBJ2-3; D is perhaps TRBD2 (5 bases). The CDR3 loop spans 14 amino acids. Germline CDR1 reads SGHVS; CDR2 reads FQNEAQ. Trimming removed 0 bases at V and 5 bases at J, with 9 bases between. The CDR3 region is CASSLAGVQDTQYF. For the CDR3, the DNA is TGTGCCAGCAGCTTAGCGGGAGTACAAGATACGCAGTATTTT.

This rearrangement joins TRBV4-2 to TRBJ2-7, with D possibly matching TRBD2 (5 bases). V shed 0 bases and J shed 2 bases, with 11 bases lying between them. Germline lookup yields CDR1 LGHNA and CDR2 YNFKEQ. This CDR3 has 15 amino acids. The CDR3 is CASSQDEGTAYEQYF. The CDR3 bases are TGTGCCAGCAGCCAAGATGAGGGTACCGCCTACGAGCAGTACTTC.

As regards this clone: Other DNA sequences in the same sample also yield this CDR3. CDR3 amino acids: CASSQDRTAGYGYTF. The CDR3 DNA reads as TGCGCCAGCAGCCAAGATCGGACAGCCGGCTATGGCTACACCTTC. The chain carries TRBV4-3 and TRBJ1-2, with a weak D call TRBD1 (6 bases). The V gene's germline CDR1 is LGHNA and CDR2 YSLEER. Trimming stripped 0 bases from V and 4 bases from J, with 12 bases between. The CDR3 loop spans 15 amino acids.

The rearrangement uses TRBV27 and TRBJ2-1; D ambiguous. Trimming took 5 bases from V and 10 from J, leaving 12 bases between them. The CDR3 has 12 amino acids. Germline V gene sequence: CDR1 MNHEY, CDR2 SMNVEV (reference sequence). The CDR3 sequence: CASSHGVREQFF. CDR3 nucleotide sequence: TGTGCCAGCAGTCATGGGGTAAGGGAGCAGTTCTTC.

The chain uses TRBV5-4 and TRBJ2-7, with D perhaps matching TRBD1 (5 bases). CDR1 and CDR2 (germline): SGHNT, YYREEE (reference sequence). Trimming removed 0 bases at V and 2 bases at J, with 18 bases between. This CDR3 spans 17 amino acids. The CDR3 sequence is CASSLVLWGGDPYEQYF. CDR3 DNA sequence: TGTGCCAGCAGCTTGGTTCTATGGGGCGGAGACCCCTACGAGCAGTACTTC.

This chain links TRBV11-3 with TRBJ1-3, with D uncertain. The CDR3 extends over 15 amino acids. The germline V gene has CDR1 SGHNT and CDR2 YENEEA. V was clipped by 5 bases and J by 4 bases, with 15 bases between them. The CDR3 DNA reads TGTGCCAGCAGCCGCTCTTACAGTCCGGGAAACACCATATATTTT. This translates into CASSRSYSPGNTIYF.

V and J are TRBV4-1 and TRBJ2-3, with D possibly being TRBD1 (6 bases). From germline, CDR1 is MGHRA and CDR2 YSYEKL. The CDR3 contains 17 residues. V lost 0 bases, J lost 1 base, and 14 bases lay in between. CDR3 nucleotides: TGCGCCAGCAGCCAAGATCGGCAGGGGTACGGCACAGATACGCAGTATTTT. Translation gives CASSQDRQGYGTDTQYF.

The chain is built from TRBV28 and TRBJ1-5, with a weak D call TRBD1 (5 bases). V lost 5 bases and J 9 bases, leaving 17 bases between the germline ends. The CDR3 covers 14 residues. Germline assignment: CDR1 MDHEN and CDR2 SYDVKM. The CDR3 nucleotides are TGTGCCAGCAGTCCCCGGGGACCAGATAGGCCCCAGCATTTT. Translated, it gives CASSPRGPDRPQHF.

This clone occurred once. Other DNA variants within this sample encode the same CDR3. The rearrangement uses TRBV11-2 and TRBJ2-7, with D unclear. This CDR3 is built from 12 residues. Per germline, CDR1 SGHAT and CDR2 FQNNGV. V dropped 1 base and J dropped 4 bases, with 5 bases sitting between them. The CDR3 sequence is CASSLGSYEQYF. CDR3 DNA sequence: TGTGCCAGCAGCTTAGGGTCGTACGAGCAGTACTTC. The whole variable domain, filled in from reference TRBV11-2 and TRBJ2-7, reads EAGVAQSPRYKIIEKRQSVAFWCNPISGHATLYWYQQILGQGPKLLIQFQNNGVVDDSQLPKDRFSAERLKGVDSTLKIQPAKLEDSAVYLCASSLGSYEQYFGPGTRLTVT.

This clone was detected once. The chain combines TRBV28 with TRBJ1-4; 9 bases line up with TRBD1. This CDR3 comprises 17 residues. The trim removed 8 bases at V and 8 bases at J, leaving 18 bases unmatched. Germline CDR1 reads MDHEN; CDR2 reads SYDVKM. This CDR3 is CASRAMGGTGYSEKLFF. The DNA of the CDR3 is TGTGCCAGCCGGGCTATGGGGGGGACAGGGTATTCGGAAAAACTGTTTTTT.

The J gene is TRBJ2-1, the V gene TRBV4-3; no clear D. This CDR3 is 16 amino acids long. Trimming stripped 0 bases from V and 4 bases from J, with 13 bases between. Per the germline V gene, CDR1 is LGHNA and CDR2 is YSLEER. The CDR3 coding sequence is TGCGCCAGCAGCCAAGAGCGTGCCCTAAGATACAATGAGCAGTTCTTC. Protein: CASSQERALRYNEQFF.

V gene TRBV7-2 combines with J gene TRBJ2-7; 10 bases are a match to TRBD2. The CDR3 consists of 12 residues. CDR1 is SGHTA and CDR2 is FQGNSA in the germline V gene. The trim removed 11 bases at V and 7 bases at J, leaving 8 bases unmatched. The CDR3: CASASGSWEQYF. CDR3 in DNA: TGTGCCTCGGCTAGCGGGAGCTGGGAGCAGTACTTC.

The DNA of the CDR3 is TGTGCCAGCAGTTTAACAGGGGCGAACTACGAGCAGTACTTC. Translated: CASSLTGANYEQYF. J is TRBJ2-7 and V is TRBV27, with 7 bases fitting TRBD1. The CDR3 has 14 residues. Trimming at V came to 2 bases and at J to 3 bases, leaving 4 bases not matched to a gene. The germline gives CDR1 MNHEY, CDR2 SMNVEV (reference sequence).

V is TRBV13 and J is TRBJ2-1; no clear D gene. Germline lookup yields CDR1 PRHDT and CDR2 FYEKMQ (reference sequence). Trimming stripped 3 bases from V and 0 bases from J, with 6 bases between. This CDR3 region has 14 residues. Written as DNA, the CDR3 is TGTGCCAGCAGCTTTGTTAGCTCCTACAATGAGCAGTTCTTC. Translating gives CASSFVSSYNEQFF.